Following are 26 T cell receptor beta chains from one sample sequenced in a study of T cell responses to AZD1222 COVID-19 vaccine (dated by TCRdb to about 2021). Library prep was done by the immunoSEQ multiplex PCR assay. TCRdb stores this immuneACCESS table with in-frame sequences only. Part of the clones is absent; in the studies checked, under half of the shortfall reflects unresolved V genes, and no reason is known for the rest. The sample profile shows around 140,000 clones; roughly 85% of them were found once. The ten most abundant clones make up under 8% of the sample. Reading the label with the study, this specimen's time point is: about 28 days (+/-7) after the second vaccine dose. The meaning of the sample's treatment or condition label: meningococcal conjugate vaccine given as trial control. Source: peripheral blood, taken 28 days after the second dose of the MenACWY control vaccine. These receptors were obtained from an adult who received the MenACWY meningococcal vaccine as a control.

The gene calls are TRBV7-2 and TRBJ2-1; 13 bases agree with TRBD2. Per germline, CDR1 SGHTA and CDR2 FQGNSA. The CDR3 is 15 amino acids. Germline trimming cut 5 bases from V and 10 bases from J; bases unmatched to any gene: 8. Here the CDR3 DNA reads TGTGCCAGCAGCCCCGGACTAGCGGGAGCTTACGAGCAGTTCTTC. The encoded protein is CASSPGLAGAYEQFF.

J is TRBJ1-3 and V is TRBV27; 12 bases agree with TRBD1. The CDR3 covers 19 residues. CDR1 and CDR2 from the germline V gene are MNHEY and SMNVEV (reference sequence). With V trimmed by 5 bases and J by 0 bases, 11 bases remained unmatched. The CDR3 region has the DNA TGTGCCAGCAGTCCCCGGGACAGGGGGCCCTTAAGCTCTGGAAACACCATATATTTT. Protein: CASSPRDRGPLSSGNTIYF.

CDR3: CASSFGQVSSYEQYF. The CDR3 DNA reads as TGTGCCAGCAGCTTCGGACAGGTTAGCTCCTACGAGCAGTACTTC. The chain carries TRBV13 and TRBJ2-7; TRBD1 aligns across 7 bases. This CDR3 is 15 amino acids long. Trimming took 3 bases from V and 0 from J; bases not matched to a gene: 5. Germline assignment: CDR1 PRHDT and CDR2 FYEKMQ (reference sequence).

A few counts support this clone. V usage is TRBV5-1 and J usage is TRBJ2-1, with no clear D. Germline CDR1 reads SGHRS; CDR2 reads YFSETQ. V was trimmed by 0 bases and J by 6 bases, leaving 13 bases between them. The CDR3 extends over 15 amino acids. CDR3 sequence: CASSLGLQSGNEQFF. In DNA form, the CDR3 reads TGCGCCAGCAGCTTGGGGCTGCAGTCCGGCAATGAGCAGTTCTTC. The whole variable domain, filled in from reference TRBV5-1 and TRBJ2-1, reads KAGVTQTPRYLIKTRGQQVTLSCSPISGHRSVSWYQQTPGQGLQFLFEYFSETQRNKGNFPGRFSGRQFSNSRSEMNVSTLELGDSALYLCASSLGLQSGNEQFFGPGTRLTVL.

The chain joins TRBV13 to TRBJ1-1, with TRBD1 matching over 7 bases. CDR1 is PRHDT and CDR2 is FYEKMQ in the germline V gene (reference sequence). The junction had 10 bases not matched to a gene; V was cut back by 2 bases and J by 4 bases. The CDR3 loop spans 16 amino acids. The CDR3: CASSLWEGEGATEAFF. CDR3 sequence (DNA): TGTGCCAGCAGCTTATGGGAGGGCGAGGGGGCCACTGAAGCTTTCTTT.

V and J are TRBV20-1 and TRBJ1-5; weak D call: TRBD1 (5 bases). V lost 3 bases and J 2 bases, leaving 11 bases between the germline ends. The CDR3 runs to 14 residues. Per the germline V gene, CDR1 is DFQATT and CDR2 is SNEGSKA (reference sequence). The CDR3 DNA follows: TGCAGTGCTAGTTCAGGGTACGGCAATCAGCCCCAGCATTTT. Residues: CSASSGYGNQPQHF.

On this clone: Distinct nucleotide sequences in the sample also encode this CDR3. This chain uses TRBV19 with TRBJ2-2; 9 bases fit TRBD1. The V segment lost 9 bases and the J segment 5 bases; nucleotides outside the gene matches: 7. The germline V gene has CDR1 LNHDA and CDR2 SQIVND (reference sequence). CDR3 length: 14 amino acids. CDR3 region: CASRRDRATGELFF. The CDR3 region has the DNA TGTGCCAGCAGAAGGGACAGGGCTACCGGGGAGCTGTTTTTT.

The CDR3 sequence is CASDGSVNTEAFF. For the CDR3, the DNA is TGTGCTAGTGACGGCAGTGTGAACACTGAAGCTTTCTTT. V usage is TRBV12-5 and J usage is TRBJ1-1; D uncertain. Germline values: CDR1 LGHNT, CDR2 FRNRAP. The CDR3 consists of 13 residues. The V end lost 7 bases, the J end lost 0 bases, and 9 bases lay between the germline ends.

This clone has just one count. The chain links TRBV9 to TRBJ1-3, with D tentatively TRBD1 (5 bases). Germline assignment: CDR1 SGDLS and CDR2 YYNGEE. This CDR3 has 16 residues. V gave up 0 bases and J gave up 1 base, with 11 bases separating them. The CDR3 DNA reads TGTGCCAGCAGCGTAGTGTCAGGGTGGTCTGGAAACACCATATATTTT. It yields the protein CASSVVSGWSGNTIYF.

This clone turned up a few times. The chain is built from TRBV27 and TRBJ2-1; weak D call: TRBD2 (6 bases). V shed 4 bases and J shed 3 bases, with 10 bases lying between them. Germline V gives CDR1 MNHEY, CDR2 SMNVEV (reference sequence). CDR3 size: 14 residues. The CDR3 protein is CASSSAGSYNEQFF. The CDR3 DNA is TGTGCCAGCAGTTCGGCGGGAAGCTACAATGAGCAGTTCTTC.

The genes are TRBV27 and TRBJ1-1; possible D gene TRBD1, 6 bases. V was clipped by 5 bases and J by 11 bases, with 15 bases between them. Germline V gene data show CDR1 as MNHEY and CDR2 as SMNVEV (reference sequence). CDR3 length: 12 residues. CDR3 sequence (DNA): TGTGCCAGCAGTAACCGGAGGGGGGAGGCTTTCTTT. Translated: CASSNRRGEAFF.

The chain carries TRBV11-2 and TRBJ1-1; a weak D match, TRBD1 (5 bases). This CDR3 spans 16 amino acids. CDR1 and CDR2 (germline): SGHAT, FQNNGV. The germline V and J ends were trimmed by 0 bases and 2 bases, with 13 bases remaining between them. The chain's CDR3 is CASSLDLTVGNTEAFF. As DNA, the CDR3 is TGTGCCAGCAGCTTAGATTTGACAGTTGGTAACACTGAAGCTTTCTTT.

This clone was detected only once. This rearrangement joins TRBV7-2 to TRBJ1-6; possibly TRBD1 for D (5 bases). The CDR3 sequence is 15 residues long. Trimming pared 2 bases from V and 7 bases from J, leaving 12 bases between. Germline V CDR1 and CDR2: SGHTA, FQGNSA. As DNA, the CDR3 is TGTGCCAGCAGCTTAAGGGGATGGGGGAATTCACCCCTCCACTTT. Its translation: CASSLRGWGNSPLHF.

The chain joins TRBV18 to TRBJ1-5, with no clear D. The CDR3 contains 13 residues. CDR1 and CDR2 (germline): KGHSH, LQKENI. V lost 3 bases to trimming and J lost 5 bases, with 8 bases between them. Here the CDR3 DNA reads TGTGCCAGCTCACCCCAAGTCGATCAGCCCCAGCATTTT. The encoded protein is CASSPQVDQPQHF.

This clone was seen once. The chain recombines TRBV5-6 with TRBJ1-2, with D perhaps matching TRBD1 (5 bases). Germline CDR1 and CDR2: SGHDT and YYEEEE. Trimming removed 0 bases from V and 12 bases from J, with 27 bases in between. The CDR3 extends over 17 amino acids. The CDR3 reads CASSLEIGRARDGGNTF. The CDR3, as DNA: TGTGCCAGCAGCTTGGAGATAGGGCGTGCCAGGGACGGGGGAAACACCTTC. The full variable domain, its missing parts supplied by reference TRBV5-6 and TRBJ1-2, is DAGVTQSPTHLIKTRGQQVTLRCSPKSGHDTVSWYQQALGQGPQFIFQYYEEEERQRGNFPDRFSGHQFPNYSSELNVNALLLGDSALYLCASSLEIGRARDGGNTFGSGTRLTVV.

The chain recombines TRBV3-1 (or the pseudogene TRBV3-2) with TRBJ2-2; 8 nucleotides match TRBD2. Germline V gene lookup returns CDR1 LGHDT and CDR2 YNNKEL (reference sequence). J was trimmed by 6 bases and V by 1 base; bases with no gene match: 7. The CDR3 consists of 16 residues. The CDR3 nucleotides read TGTGCCAGCAGCCAAGTCAGTCCGGGGGGGCCCGGGGAGCTGTTTTTT. Its translation: CASSQVSPGGPGELFF.

This sequence joins TRBV19 and TRBJ1-1; D not certain. V was clipped by 4 bases and J by 4 bases, with 10 bases between them. The CDR3 sequence is 13 residues long. CDR1 and CDR2 (germline): LNHDA, SQIVND (reference sequence). The CDR3 protein is CASSTIGFTEAFF. In DNA, the CDR3 is TGTGCCAGTAGTACGATAGGGTTCACTGAAGCTTTCTTT.

This chain connects TRBV5-1 to TRBJ1-1; 12 bases are a match to TRBD1. This CDR3 spans 15 amino acids. Germline loops: CDR1 SGHRS, CDR2 YFSETQ. The V segment lost 0 bases and the J segment 5 bases; nucleotides outside the gene matches: 2. The CDR3 loop is CASSLGDRGPTEAFF. CDR3 coding DNA: TGCGCCAGCAGCTTGGGGGACAGGGGGCCAACTGAAGCTTTCTTT. The entire variable domain, with the rest obtained from reference TRBV5-1 and TRBJ1-1, is as follows: KAGVTQTPRYLIKTRGQQVTLSCSPISGHRSVSWYQQTPGQGLQFLFEYFSETQRNKGNFPGRFSGRQFSNSRSEMNVSTLELGDSALYLCASSLGDRGPTEAFFGQGTRLTVV.

J is TRBJ1-2 and V is TRBV24-1, with TRBD1 matching 7 bases. The CDR3 has 16 amino acids. From germline, CDR1 is KGHDR and CDR2 SFDVKD. Losses at the gene ends were 3 bases for V and 2 bases for J; bases not matched to a gene: 8. For the CDR3, the DNA is TGTGCCACCAGTGATCACCCGACAGGGCCCAACTATGGCTACACCTTC. This encodes CATSDHPTGPNYGYTF.

This chain connects TRBV4-1 to TRBJ1-5; maybe TRBD1 (5 bases). This CDR3 has 17 residues. V lost 0 bases and J 2 bases, leaving 14 bases between the germline ends. CDR1 is MGHRA and CDR2 is YSYEKL in the germline V gene. CDR3 nucleotides: TGCGCCAGCAGCCAAGAAGGGGCCTCAAGGGGCAATCAGCCCCAGCATTTT. Its translation is CASSQEGASRGNQPQHF.

This chain links TRBV5-3 with TRBJ2-7; 13 nucleotides align to TRBD2. TRBV5-3 is filed as an ORF, its function uncertain. V dropped 5 bases and J dropped 5; count of bases not matched to a gene: 7. This CDR3 contains 15 residues. The CDR3 here is CARSSGTSGTHEQYF. The DNA of the CDR3 is TGTGCCAGAAGTTCCGGGACTAGCGGGACCCACGAGCAGTACTTC.

The rearrangement links TRBV30 to TRBJ2-2; unclear D gene. The germline gives CDR1 GTSNPN, CDR2 SVGIG (reference sequence). The CDR3 runs 13 residues. Trimming took 2 bases from V and 6 from J, leaving 10 bases between them. The CDR3 loop is CAWSSSVAGELFF. CDR3 nucleotides: TGTGCCTGGAGTTCGTCAGTCGCCGGGGAGCTGTTTTTT.

The J gene is TRBJ2-5, the V gene TRBV4-2, with unresolved D. The V gene lost 1 base and the J gene lost 6 bases, with 3 bases spanning the gap. Germline V gene data show CDR1 as LGHNA and CDR2 as YNFKEQ. This CDR3 comprises 11 residues. The CDR3 DNA is TGTGCCAGCAGCCAAGGTCAGACCCAGTACTTC. Protein: CASSQGQTQYF.

The chain joins TRBV7-9 to TRBJ1-3; D is ambiguous. This CDR3 comprises 15 residues. Looked up from germline, CDR1 is SEHNR and CDR2 is FQNEAQ (reference sequence). V was clipped by 2 bases and J by 0 bases, with 8 bases between them. The CDR3 nucleotides are TGTGCCAGCAGCTTAAGGGCAGCCTCTGGAAACACCATATATTTT. As protein: CASSLRAASGNTIYF.

The gene calls are TRBV5-8 and TRBJ1-3; the D is unclear. Germline CDR1 and CDR2: SGHTS and YDEGEE. This CDR3 has 15 amino acids. Trimming took 1 base from V and 0 from J, leaving 8 bases between them. CDR3 bases: TGTGCCAGCAGCTTGAGTGTCACCTCTGGAAACACCATATATTTT. It translates to CASSLSVTSGNTIYF.

J is TRBJ1-5 and V is TRBV6-2 or TRBV6-3; TRBD1 might be the D (6 bases). CDR1 MNHEY and CDR2 SVGEGT come from the germline V gene. With 0 bases removed from V and 1 base from J, the gap between germline ends came to 10 bases. This CDR3 is 16 amino acids long. CDR3 nucleotides: TGTGCCAGCAGTTACTCTTACAGGGCAAGCAATCAGCCCCAGCATTTT. It is translated as CASSYSYRASNQPQHF.